One sample yielded the 16 T cell receptor beta chains listed below, sequenced in a study of T-cell memory formation after mild COVID-19. One entry per CDR3 protein, called by TCRdb with MiXCR from the 5' RACE reads. The sample includes about 290,000 distinct CDR3 sequences, approximately 16% of them seen just once. The specimen sequenced was PBMCs or a T cell subset sorted from them (not recorded which). These receptors were collected from a man aged 18-30 years who had mild COVID-19 (a few samples of this study predate the infection). Cell type and time point are not known.

This clonotype was counted between two and nine times. V is TRBV20-1 and J is TRBJ1-5, with TRBD1 matching 8 bases. Germline values: CDR1 DFQATT, CDR2 SNEGSKA (reference sequence). Germline trimming cut 6 bases from V and 2 bases from J; bases unmatched to any gene: 6. This CDR3 has 14 residues. The CDR3 region has the DNA TGCAGTGCCCGACGGGGACAGGGCAATCAGCCCCAGCATTTT. Amino acid sequence: CSARRGQGNQPQHF.

In this sample, this clonotype turned up a few times. The rearrangement uses TRBV12-3 or TRBV12-4 and TRBJ2-3; 8 bases agree with TRBD1. Trimming took 3 bases from V and 2 from J; bases not matched to a gene: 10. This CDR3 has 17 amino acids. CDR3 sequence reads: CASSFRDRRWDTDTQYF. CDR3 sequence (DNA): TGTGCCAGCAGTTTCCGGGACAGGAGGTGGGACACAGATACGCAGTATTTT.

The chain links TRBV6-5 to TRBJ2-2; tentative D call: TRBD2 (7 bases). Germline CDR1 is MNHEY and CDR2 is SVGAGI. V was clipped by 0 bases and J by 5 bases, with 10 bases between them. The CDR3 loop spans 15 amino acids. CDR3 in amino acids: CASSYSAGATGELFF. DNA for the CDR3: TGTGCCAGCAGTTACTCGGCGGGGGCTACCGGGGAGCTGTTTTTT.

This clonotype was counted ten times or more. The chain carries TRBV27 and TRBJ2-1; D gene unclear. The length of the CDR3 is 13 residues. V lost 4 bases and J 5 bases, leaving 9 bases between the germline ends. Germline V gives CDR1 MNHEY, CDR2 SMNVEV (reference sequence). The CDR3 DNA reads TGTGCCAGCAGTTCCCTTCTAAACAATGAGCAGTTCTTC. Protein: CASSSLLNNEQFF.

This clonotype was recorded a few times. The chain couples TRBV20-1 to TRBJ2-5; D might be TRBD2 (5 bases). The CDR3 covers 14 residues. Germline values: CDR1 DFQATT, CDR2 SNEGSKA (reference sequence). The germline V and J ends were trimmed by 4 bases and 2 bases, with 14 bases remaining between them. CDR3 nucleotides: TGCAGTGCTACGATTTGGGGAGAGCAAGAGACCCAGTACTTC. It is translated as CSATIWGEQETQYF.

This clonotype was counted only a few times. V gene TRBV12-3 or TRBV12-4 combines with J gene TRBJ2-3, with D possibly TRBD1 on 5 matching bases. The CDR3 extends over 14 amino acids. Trimming took 8 bases from V and 4 from J, leaving 16 bases between them. For the CDR3, the DNA is TGTGCCAGCCTGGGGCTACTGGTGTCAGATACGCAGTATTTT. Translation gives CASLGLLVSDTQYF.

V and J are TRBV6-6 and TRBJ1-1; D is uncertain. CDR1 is MNHNY, CDR2 SVGAGI, per germline (reference sequence). V dropped 2 bases and J dropped 5 bases, with 6 bases sitting between them. The CDR3 has 12 amino acids. DNA of the CDR3: TGTGCCAGCAGTTACATGGGGACTGAAGCTTTCTTT. Translated, it gives CASSYMGTEAFF.

There are a few counts of this clonotype. The V and J genes are TRBV5-5 and TRBJ2-5; D remains ambiguous. Per the germline V gene, CDR1 is SGHKS and CDR2 is YYEKEE (reference sequence). The CDR3 consists of 16 residues. V was clipped by 4 bases and J by 5 bases, with 21 bases between them. The CDR3 region has the DNA TGTGCCAGCAGCCCACGGAAGGTGGTGGTACCGGAGACCCAGTACTTC. Protein: CASSPRKVVVPETQYF.

This clonotype was seen a handful of times. The V and J genes are TRBV6-5 and TRBJ1-1; no clear D gene. The CDR3 spans 13 residues. Germline lookup yields CDR1 MNHEY and CDR2 SVGAGI. Trimming shortened V by 2 bases and J by 4 bases, and 8 bases separated the two germline ends. CDR3 in DNA: TGTGCCAGCAGTTACCGACGGTCCACTGAAGCTTTCTTT. It specifies CASSYRRSTEAFF.

Only a few counts were recorded for this clonotype. Written as DNA, the CDR3 is TGTGCCAGCAGCTTACCCTCGGGGCGAGGGTGGGCCGGGGAGCTGTTTTTT. Its protein product is CASSLPSGRGWAGELFF. V gene TRBV7-8 combines with J gene TRBJ2-2; D tentatively reads TRBD1 or TRBD2 (5 bases each). This CDR3 contains 17 residues. The germline gives CDR1 SGHVS, CDR2 FQNEAQ. Trimming took 2 bases from V and 6 from J, leaving 19 bases between them.

The chain recombines TRBV5-5 with TRBJ2-7, with D perhaps being TRBD1 or TRBD2 (6 bases each). Per the germline V gene, CDR1 is SGHKS and CDR2 is YYEKEE (reference sequence). The CDR3 runs to 16 residues. Trimming took off 3 bases at V and 0 bases at J, with 16 bases between the two ends. CDR3 in amino acids: CASSSSGANPSYEQYF. The CDR3 DNA follows: TGTGCCAGCAGCTCTTCGGGGGCAAATCCCTCCTACGAGCAGTACTTC.

The V and J genes are TRBV24-1 and TRBJ2-2; 10 nucleotides match TRBD1. The V segment lost 3 bases and the J segment 2 bases; nucleotides outside the gene matches: 2. CDR3 length: 16 residues. Germline V gene lookup returns CDR1 KGHDR and CDR2 SFDVKD. CDR3 sequence (DNA): TGTGCCACCAGTGATGGACAGGGGGATAACACCGGGGAGCTGTTTTTT. Amino acids: CATSDGQGDNTGELFF.

The chain uses TRBV4-3 and TRBJ1-2; 7 nucleotides agree with TRBD1. CDR1 and CDR2 from the germline V gene are LGHNA and YSLEER. The CDR3 length is 15 residues. After removal of 4 bases from V and 5 bases from J, the junction contained 10 bases not matched to a gene. CDR3 region: CASSRTGATFYGYTF. The CDR3 coding sequence is TGCGCCAGCAGCCGCACAGGGGCGACCTTTTATGGCTACACCTTC.

The chain uses TRBV4-2 and TRBJ2-3; tentatively, D is TRBD2 (6 bases). In germline, CDR1 is LGHNA, CDR2 YNFKEQ. The ends were cut back, 1 base at V and 4 bases at J, with 12 bases in the middle. The CDR3 extends over 15 amino acids. The CDR3 DNA reads TGTGCCAGCAGCCAAGCGGCGGGGTTCGCAGATACGCAGTATTTT. Encoded protein: CASSQAAGFADTQYF.

The chain couples TRBV5-1 to TRBJ2-7; D is perhaps TRBD1 (6 bases). CDR1 is SGHRS, CDR2 YFSETQ, per germline. Trimming removed 3 bases from V and 2 bases from J, with 12 bases in between. This CDR3 comprises 14 residues. CDR3 loop: CASSSGHGPYEQYF. In nucleotides, the CDR3 is TGCGCCAGCAGCTCGGGACATGGGCCCTACGAGCAGTACTTC.

A few counts support this clonotype. The chain recombines TRBV5-1 with TRBJ1-1, with unresolved D. Trimming shortened V by 0 bases and J by 7 bases, and 13 bases separated the two germline ends. The CDR3 covers 14 residues. The germline V gene encodes CDR1 SGHRS and CDR2 YFSETQ. The CDR3 DNA sequence: TGCGCCAGCAGCTTGGGCAGGCCACCCCTTGAAGCTTTCTTT. Residues: CASSLGRPPLEAFF.